The rows below give T cell receptor beta chains drawn from one sample of a study of human T cells and chemical hapten exposure. Each CDR3 protein gets one entry after TCRdb re-called the RACE reads with MiXCR. This table holds about 80,000 distinct CDR3 sequences, less than 15% found once. Sequenced material: whole blood, taken in connection with sensitization to the hapten diphenylcyclopropenone (DPC). These receptors were taken from a woman between 50 and 59 years old with alopecia areata. Some clones in this sample may be carry-over from other donors' samples. The CDR3 runs from the conserved cysteine through the conserved F or W.

>TRBJ1-1|TRBV18|13
CASSPPESAEAFF
>TRBJ1-5|TRBV18|14
CASSPSGAHQPQHF
>TRBJ2-1|TRBV6-4|14
CASSVGGNRDEQFF
>TRBJ2-5|TRBV7-2|13
CASSFRTRETQYF
>TRBJ2-1|TRBV6-5|15
CASSPTGGPYNEQFF
>TRBJ2-1|TRBV28|21
CASSLSLGRGLAKDSYNEQFF
>TRBJ2-7|TRBV29-1|13
CSVETDRIYEQYF
>TRBJ2-1|TRBV29-1|14
CSVYSGNSYNEQFF
>TRBJ1-1|TRBV6-2/TRBV6-3|15
CASILSRGMNTEAFF
>TRBJ2-1|TRBV20-1|14
CSATPPGRNNEQFF
>TRBJ1-5|TRBV20-1|15
CSATPGTGSNQPQHF
>TRBJ2-7|TRBV29-1|13
CSVTRDLPYEQYF
>TRBJ1-5|TRBV2|14
CASRGLRNNQPQHF
>TRBJ1-2|TRBV28|16
CASESAGTENNYGYTF
>TRBJ2-4|TRBV5-5|19
CASSPEVGLAGVNGNIQYF
>TRBJ2-1|TRBV6-2/TRBV6-3|17
CASSHQQGVLSYNEQFF
>TRBJ2-1|TRBV29-1|13
CSVVGGSGNEQFF
>TRBJ1-1|TRBV7-6|17
CASSLAGQGTSNTEAFF
>TRBJ1-1|TRBV3-1|14
CASSQGRQGPAAFF